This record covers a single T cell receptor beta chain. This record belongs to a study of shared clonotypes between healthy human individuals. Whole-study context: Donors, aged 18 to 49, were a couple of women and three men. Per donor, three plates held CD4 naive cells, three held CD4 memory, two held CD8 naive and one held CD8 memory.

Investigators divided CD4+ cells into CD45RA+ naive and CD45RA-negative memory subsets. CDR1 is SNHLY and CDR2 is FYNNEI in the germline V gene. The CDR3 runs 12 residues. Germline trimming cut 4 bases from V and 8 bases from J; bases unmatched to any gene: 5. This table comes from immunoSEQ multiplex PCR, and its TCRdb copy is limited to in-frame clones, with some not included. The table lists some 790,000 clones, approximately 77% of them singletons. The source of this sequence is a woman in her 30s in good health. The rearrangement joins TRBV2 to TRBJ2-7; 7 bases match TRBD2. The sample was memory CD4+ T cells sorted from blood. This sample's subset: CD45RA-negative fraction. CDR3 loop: CASSAETSKQYF. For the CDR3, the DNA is TGTGCCAGCAGTGCGGAGACTAGCAAGCAGTACTTC. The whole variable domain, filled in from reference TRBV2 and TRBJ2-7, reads EPEVTQTPSHQVTQMGQEVILRCVPISNHLYFYWYRQILGQKVEFLVSFYNNEISEKSEIFDDQFSVERPDGSNFTLKIRSTKLEDSAMYFCASSAETSKQYFGPGTRLTVT.